Presented here are 3 T cell receptor beta chains from one specimen sequenced in a study of cytomegalovirus exposure and HLA in healthy donors. Profiling relied on immunoSEQ multiplex PCR, and the TCRdb table lists in-frame clones only, not all of them. The table records approximately 120,000 clones, approximately 91% of them present only once. Sequences were obtained from PBMCs. Every receptor here comes from a woman aged 18-29 years in good health and CMV-seronegative.

The rearrangement joins TRBV2 to TRBJ1-4, with D perhaps TRBD1 (6 bases). CDR3 size: 14 residues. V was pared by 3 bases and J by 7 bases, with 12 bases between. Germline V CDR1 and CDR2: SNHLY, FYNNEI. The chain's CDR3 is CASSDHREGEKLFF. The CDR3 region has the DNA TGTGCCAGCAGTGACCACAGGGAGGGTGAAAAACTGTTTTTT. Using reference TRBV2 and TRBJ1-4 for the parts outside the CDR3, the full variable domain is EPEVTQTPSHQVTQMGQEVILRCVPISNHLYFYWYRQILGQKVEFLVSFYNNEISEKSEIFDDQFSVERPDGSNFTLKIRSTKLEDSAMYFCASSDHREGEKLFFGSGTQLSVL.

This clone came up a few times. V and J are TRBV11-3 and TRBJ2-1; TRBD2 aligns across 14 bases. The CDR3 sequence is 18 residues long. J lost 8 bases, V lost 5 bases, and 14 bases had no gene match. Germline V gives CDR1 SGHNT, CDR2 YENEEA. This CDR3 reads CASSQGTSGSFGMDEQFF. The CDR3 nucleotides read TGTGCCAGCAGCCAAGGGACTAGCGGGAGCTTTGGGATGGATGAGCAGTTCTTC. The full variable domain, its missing parts supplied by reference TRBV11-3 and TRBJ2-1, is EAGVVQSPRYKIIEKKQPVAFWCNPISGHNTLYWYLQNLGQGPELLIRYENEEAVDDSQLPKDRFSAERLKGVDSTLKIQPAELGDSAVYLCASSQGTSGSFGMDEQFFGPGTRLTVL.

The chain employs TRBV5-1 and TRBJ2-7; 7 bases line up with TRBD2. J was trimmed by 0 bases and V by 5 bases; bases with no gene match: 2. Per the germline V gene, CDR1 is SGHRS and CDR2 is YFSETQ. The CDR3 is 13 amino acids. The CDR3 protein is CASRAGRSYEQYF. For the CDR3, the DNA is TGCGCCAGCAGAGCGGGACGCTCCTACGAGCAGTACTTC.